What follows are 17 T cell receptor beta chains derived from one specimen sequenced in a study of T cell changes during pregnancy in multiple sclerosis. TCRdb's copy holds only in-frame clones and misses some; the assay was immunoSEQ multiplex PCR. Counted here are 40,000 or so clones, more than 70% occurring once; the ten biggest clones make up roughly 4%. Sequences were derived from CD8+ T cells from peripheral blood mononuclear cells, sampled in the first trimester of pregnancy. The receptor source for this set is a female donor with multiple sclerosis, enrolled in a pregnancy study.

The chain has TRBV27 and TRBJ1-2; unclear D gene. Germline values: CDR1 MNHEY, CDR2 SMNVEV (reference sequence). The CDR3 runs 13 residues. V was pared by 1 base and J by 2 bases, with 5 bases between. The CDR3, as DNA: TGTGCCAGCAGTTTATACTGGAACTATGGCTACACCTTC. It codes for CASSLYWNYGYTF.

The chain carries TRBV4-1 and TRBJ2-1; 8 bases agree with TRBD2. The CDR3 length is 16 residues. The ends lost 4 bases at V and 2 bases at J; junction bases unmatched: 7. The V gene's germline CDR1 is MGHRA and CDR2 YSYEKL. CDR3 nucleotides: TGCGCCAGCAGCCTAACTAGCGGAACTGCCTACAATGAGCAGTTCTTC. Encoded protein: CASSLTSGTAYNEQFF.

The chain employs TRBV7-8 and TRBJ1-2; possible D gene TRBD1, 5 bases. From germline, CDR1 is SGHVS and CDR2 FQNEAQ. The CDR3 runs 12 residues. The V end was cut by 5 bases, the J end by 8 bases, with 12 bases between. In nucleotides, the CDR3 is TGTGCCAGCAGCGCGGGTGGGGGGGGCTACACCTTC. Translating it yields CASSAGGGGYTF.

This clone was counted once. The genes are TRBV9 and TRBJ2-1; 8 bases match TRBD1. With V trimmed by 3 bases and J by 1 base, 0 bases remained unmatched. CDR1 is SGDLS and CDR2 is YYNGEE in the germline V gene. This CDR3 contains 14 residues. For the CDR3, the DNA is TGTGCCAGCAGCGGACAGGGGTCCTACAATGAGCAGTTCTTC. Translated, it gives CASSGQGSYNEQFF.

V and J are TRBV27 and TRBJ1-4; D is perhaps TRBD1 (6 bases). The CDR3 is 12 amino acids. The germline CDR1 and CDR2 sequences are MNHEY and SMNVEV (reference sequence). V shed 7 bases and J shed 6 bases, with 9 bases lying between them. The CDR3 region has the DNA TGTGCCAGCAAAGGGGGGGATGAAAAACTGTTTTTT. It specifies CASKGGDEKLFF.

The V call is TRBV7-9, the J call TRBJ2-7; D is unresolved. Trimming stripped 6 bases from V and 3 bases from J, with 9 bases between. The CDR3 extends over 12 amino acids. Germline V gene lookup returns CDR1 SEHNR and CDR2 FQNEAQ (reference sequence). The CDR3 region is CASRSDGYEQYF. DNA of the CDR3: TGTGCCAGCAGGAGCGACGGCTACGAGCAGTACTTC. Looking up the rest from reference TRBV7-9 and TRBJ2-7 gives the full variable domain: DTGVSQNPRHKITKRGQNVTFRCDPISEHNRLYWYRQTLGQGPEFLTYFQNEAQLEKSRLLSDRFSAERPKGSFSTLEIQRTEQGDSAMYLCASRSDGYEQYFGPGTRLTVT.

The CDR3 coding sequence is TGTGCCAGCAGTGACCGGACTAGCGGGGGCTCCCAAGAGACCCAGTACTTC. It encodes CASSDRTSGGSQETQYF. The chain employs TRBV6-4 and TRBJ2-5, with 13 bases fitting TRBD2. The CDR3 is 17 residues long. V lost 2 bases to trimming and J lost 1 base; unmatched junction nucleotides: 4. CDR1 is MRHNA, CDR2 SNTAGT, per germline.

V is TRBV7-2 and J is TRBJ2-5, with 7 bases aligning to TRBD2. CDR3 length: 14 residues. The V and J ends lost 2 bases and 2 bases, in that order; junction bases with no gene match: 2. Germline V gene sequence: CDR1 SGHTA, CDR2 FQGNSA. The CDR3 nucleotides read TGTGCCAGCAGCTTACCTAGCGGACAAGAGACCCAGTACTTC. Its translation is CASSLPSGQETQYF.

This clone was observed a single time. V is TRBV7-9 and J is TRBJ2-7, with 7 bases lining up with TRBD1. The CDR3 has 14 residues. CDR1 is SEHNR, CDR2 FQNEAQ, per germline (reference sequence). The trim removed 1 base at V and 4 bases at J, leaving 4 bases unmatched. CDR3 DNA sequence: TGTGCCAGCAGCTTAGGACAGGGAATATACGAGCAGTACTTC. Residues: CASSLGQGIYEQYF.

In this sample, this clone turned up once. The rearrangement uses TRBV9 and TRBJ2-7, with D perhaps TRBD1 (6 bases). Looked up from germline, CDR1 is SGDLS and CDR2 is YYNGEE. V was pared by 0 bases and J by 6 bases, with 13 bases between. This CDR3 has 14 residues. The CDR3 nucleotides are TGTGCCAGCAGCGTAGATACAGGGTTGGGCGAGCAGTACTTC. It translates to CASSVDTGLGEQYF.

The chain combines TRBV10-2 with TRBJ1-3; D unclear. This CDR3 comprises 14 residues. Per the germline V gene, CDR1 is WSHSY and CDR2 is SAAADI. Between the trimmed V and J ends, which lost 8 bases and 0 bases, there was a span of 11 bases. Written as DNA, the CDR3 is TGCGCCAGCGATCCACGGAGCTCTGGAAACACCATATATTTT. The encoded protein is CASDPRSSGNTIYF.

This chain uses TRBV19 with TRBJ2-7; D is possibly TRBD2 (6 bases). Germline values: CDR1 LNHDA, CDR2 SQIVND (reference sequence). This CDR3 contains 13 residues. Trimming shortened V by 6 bases and J by 5 bases, and 14 bases separated the two germline ends. The CDR3 DNA is TGTGCCAGTAGGCAGCTCACGGGGGACGAGCAGTACTTC. As protein: CASRQLTGDEQYF. The whole variable domain, filled in from reference TRBV19 and TRBJ2-7, reads DGGITQSPKYLFRKEGQNVTLSCEQNLNHDAMYWYRQDPGQGLRLIYYSQIVNDFQKGDIAEGYSVSREKKESFPLTVTSAQKNPTAFYLCASRQLTGDEQYFGPGTRLTVT.

CDR3 residues: CASSFADYNEQFF. Written as DNA, the CDR3 is TGTGCCAGCAGCTTCGCGGATTACAATGAGCAGTTCTTC. The V and J genes are TRBV7-8 and TRBJ2-1; no clear D gene. V was cut by 3 bases and J by 4 bases, with 7 bases left in between. This CDR3 has 13 residues. Germline V gene sequence: CDR1 SGHVS, CDR2 FQNEAQ.

The chain recombines TRBV6-1 with TRBJ1-1, with 7 bases fitting TRBD1. The CDR3 runs 14 residues. In germline, CDR1 is MNHNS, CDR2 SASEGT. Unmatched junction bases numbered 7, after V lost 3 bases and J lost 6 bases. The CDR3 DNA is TGTGCCAGCAGTGACTCGGACAGGTCGGCTGAAGCTTTCTTT. Its protein product is CASSDSDRSAEAFF.

V and J are TRBV4-2 and TRBJ2-7; D might be TRBD1 (6 bases). V was trimmed by 2 bases and J by 3 bases, leaving 8 bases between them. Germline V gene data show CDR1 as LGHNA and CDR2 as YNFKEQ. The length of the CDR3 is 13 residues. The CDR3 bases are TGTGCCAGCAGCCAACGGACAGACTACGAGCAGTACTTC. This encodes CASSQRTDYEQYF.

In nucleotides, the CDR3 is TGTGCCAGTAGAAAGATCACAGGACTGAACACTGAAGCTTTCTTT. Amino acid sequence: CASRKITGLNTEAFF. The genes are TRBV19 and TRBJ1-1, with a weak D call TRBD1 (5 bases). This CDR3 spans 15 amino acids. V dropped 6 bases and J dropped 0 bases, with 14 bases sitting between them. Germline loops: CDR1 LNHDA, CDR2 SQIVND (reference sequence).

The chain has TRBV2 and TRBJ2-7; 9 bases match TRBD1. The V gene end was trimmed by 6 bases and the J gene end by 12 bases; junction bases not matched to a gene: 3. Germline lookup yields CDR1 SNHLY and CDR2 FYNNEI. The CDR3 spans 10 residues. CDR3 nucleotide sequence: TGTGCCAGCAGGGGGACAGGGCCGTACTTC. Translation: CASRGTGPYF.